This TCR beta chain was recorded in a study of blood T cell repertoires in COVID-19. Repertoires were generated with immunoSEQ multiplex PCR, while TCRdb's copy carries only in-frame clones and drops some. The sample records more than 200,000 clones, 70% to 90% being singletons. Germline V gene lookup returns CDR1 MDHEN and CDR2 SYDVKM. This CDR3 is built from 16 residues. The ends were cut back, 3 bases at V and 2 bases at J, with 14 bases in the middle. Sequencing was done on a sample of peripheral blood. The J gene is TRBJ1-5, the V gene TRBV28, with D possibly TRBD1 on 6 matching bases. This TCR derives from a middle-aged woman who had recovered from COVID-19. The CDR3 loop is CASSFMGATGNQPQHF. The DNA for the CDR3 is TGTGCCAGCAGTTTCATGGGGGCGACGGGCAATCAGCCCCAGCATTTT.